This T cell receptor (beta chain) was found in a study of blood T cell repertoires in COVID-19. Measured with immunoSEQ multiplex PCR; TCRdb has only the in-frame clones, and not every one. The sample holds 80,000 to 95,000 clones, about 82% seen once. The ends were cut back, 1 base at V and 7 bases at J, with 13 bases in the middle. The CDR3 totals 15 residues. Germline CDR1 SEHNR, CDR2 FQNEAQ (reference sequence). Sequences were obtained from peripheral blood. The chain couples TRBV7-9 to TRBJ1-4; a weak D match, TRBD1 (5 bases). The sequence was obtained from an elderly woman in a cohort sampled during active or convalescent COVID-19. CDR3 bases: TGTGCCAGCAGCTTAGTAGGGGCGGCCCGTGAAAAACTGTTTTTT. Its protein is CASSLVGAAREKLFF.